The T cell receptor beta chain described here comes from a study of identical twins. TCRdb fed the 5' RACE reads into MiXCR, producing one record per CDR3 protein. The table lists 420,000 or so distinct CDR3 sequences, roughly 20% of them singletons. Trimming removed 0 bases from V and 1 base from J, with 14 bases in between. The length of the CDR3 is 16 residues. Germline CDR1 is SGHRS and CDR2 is YFSETQ. In this sample, this clonotype turned up many times. Input material: naive T cells sorted from blood. The chain has TRBV5-1 and TRBJ2-7, with a tentative D call TRBD1 (6 bases). This TCR was sampled from a man aged 50 or older in good health. CDR3 in DNA: TGCGCCAGCAGCTTGGAAGGGGGACGGCTTTCCTACGAGCAGTACTTC. Its translation: CASSLEGGRLSYEQYF. Looking up the rest from reference TRBV5-1 and TRBJ2-7 gives the full variable domain: KAGVTQTPRYLIKTRGQQVTLSCSPISGHRSVSWYQQTPGQGLQFLFEYFSETQRNKGNFPGRFSGRQFSNSRSEMNVSTLELGDSALYLCASSLEGGRLSYEQYFGPGTRLTVT.